These 7 T cell receptor beta chains were sequenced from one sample in a study of tumor-infiltrating lymphocytes in localized non-small cell lung cancer. The data were produced by immunoSEQ multiplex PCR, yet TCRdb's version contains in-frame clones alone and is incomplete. The table includes roughly 10,000 clones, 60% to 75% detected once. The sequenced sample was lung tumor tissue. Every receptor here comes from a human donor with non-small cell lung cancer.

The chain links TRBV6-1 to TRBJ2-3; 7 bases fit TRBD1. The CDR3 is made up of 15 amino acids. Per the germline V gene, CDR1 is MNHNS and CDR2 is SASEGT. Trimming removed 6 bases from V and 0 bases from J; junction bases left unmatched: 6. The CDR3 protein is CASRTPGQSTDTQYF. The CDR3 DNA reads as TGTGCCAGCAGGACCCCGGGACAGAGCACAGATACGCAGTATTTT.

The chain combines TRBV7-2 with TRBJ2-5; 9 bases fit TRBD2. V dropped 1 base and J dropped 1; count of bases not matched to a gene: 4. Germline assignment: CDR1 SGHTA and CDR2 FQGNSA. This CDR3 comprises 16 residues. The CDR3 spells CASSLESGGSQETQYF. Here the CDR3 DNA reads TGTGCCAGCAGCTTAGAGAGCGGGGGGAGCCAAGAGACCCAGTACTTC.

The V and J genes are TRBV6-5 and TRBJ1-4; maybe TRBD1 (5 bases). The CDR3 has 15 residues. Trimming left V 4 bases short and J 8 bases short, with 17 bases between. The germline V gene encodes CDR1 MNHEY and CDR2 SVGAGI. This chain's CDR3 is CASSSLGTGVEKLFF. The CDR3 DNA reads TGTGCCAGCAGTTCTCTCGGGACGGGGGTGGAAAAACTGTTTTTT.

The gene calls are TRBV2 and TRBJ1-1; D is undetermined. The CDR3 consists of 15 residues. Germline CDR1 and CDR2: SNHLY and FYNNEI. Trimming left V 1 base short and J 3 bases short, with 12 bases between. The CDR3 is CASSEGAIADTEAFF. The CDR3 DNA follows: TGTGCCAGCAGTGAAGGGGCCATAGCAGACACTGAAGCTTTCTTT.

The J gene is TRBJ2-3, the V gene TRBV29-1, with a weak D call TRBD2 (6 bases). Between the trimmed V and J ends, which lost 5 bases and 4 bases, there was a span of 10 bases. Per germline, CDR1 SQVTM and CDR2 ANQGSEA. There are 12 residues in the CDR3. Here the CDR3 DNA reads TGCAGCGTTAAAGGGGAGGCAGATACGCAGTATTTT. As protein: CSVKGEADTQYF.

The rearrangement joins TRBV28 to TRBJ1-2, with 7 bases aligning to TRBD1. The germline V gene encodes CDR1 MDHEN and CDR2 SYDVKM. The V and J ends lost 6 bases and 2 bases, in that order; junction bases with no gene match: 12. CDR3 size: 16 residues. DNA of the CDR3: TGTGCCAGCAGCCCCTGGGACAGCATTACCAACTATGGCTACACCTTC. It specifies CASSPWDSITNYGYTF.

This clone has just one count. V usage is TRBV5-1 and J usage is TRBJ2-3, with 8 bases identical to TRBD1. Germline assignment: CDR1 SGHRS and CDR2 YFSETQ. The V and J ends lost 4 bases and 7 bases, in that order; junction bases with no gene match: 8. This CDR3 spans 14 amino acids. The CDR3 region is CASSEGQVPYTQYF. The CDR3 nucleotides are TGCGCCAGCAGCGAGGGACAGGTGCCCTATACGCAGTATTTT.